The clone carrying this T cell receptor (beta chain) was counted once. What it recognizes is unknown. Germline values: CDR1 LNHDA, CDR2 SQIVND (reference sequence). This CDR3 region has 15 residues. Trimming cost V 1 base and J 5 bases, with 12 bases left between them. This specimen belongs to a study of T cell responses to AZD1222 COVID-19 vaccine. On the study more broadly: Samples with a second dose at about 4 or about 12 weeks were pooled together. Whole-study findings and limits: Regions left unmutated in variants are reportedly the target of nearly half of spike-specific TCRs.

Only in-frame clones appear in the TCRdb table, and some are missing; sequencing was by immunoSEQ multiplex PCR. This sample yields roughly 44,000 clones, of which 83% are seen a single time; roughly half belongs to the top ten. This chain joins TRBV19 and TRBJ2-1, with a weak D call TRBD2 (5 bases). The TCR originated in an adult in good health. The starting material was peripheral blood, obtained on day 0 of AZD1222 vaccination. CDR3 amino acids: CASSIGGRVDNEQFF. The CDR3 DNA sequence: TGTGCCAGTAGTATAGGAGGGCGGGTAGACAATGAGCAGTTCTTC.